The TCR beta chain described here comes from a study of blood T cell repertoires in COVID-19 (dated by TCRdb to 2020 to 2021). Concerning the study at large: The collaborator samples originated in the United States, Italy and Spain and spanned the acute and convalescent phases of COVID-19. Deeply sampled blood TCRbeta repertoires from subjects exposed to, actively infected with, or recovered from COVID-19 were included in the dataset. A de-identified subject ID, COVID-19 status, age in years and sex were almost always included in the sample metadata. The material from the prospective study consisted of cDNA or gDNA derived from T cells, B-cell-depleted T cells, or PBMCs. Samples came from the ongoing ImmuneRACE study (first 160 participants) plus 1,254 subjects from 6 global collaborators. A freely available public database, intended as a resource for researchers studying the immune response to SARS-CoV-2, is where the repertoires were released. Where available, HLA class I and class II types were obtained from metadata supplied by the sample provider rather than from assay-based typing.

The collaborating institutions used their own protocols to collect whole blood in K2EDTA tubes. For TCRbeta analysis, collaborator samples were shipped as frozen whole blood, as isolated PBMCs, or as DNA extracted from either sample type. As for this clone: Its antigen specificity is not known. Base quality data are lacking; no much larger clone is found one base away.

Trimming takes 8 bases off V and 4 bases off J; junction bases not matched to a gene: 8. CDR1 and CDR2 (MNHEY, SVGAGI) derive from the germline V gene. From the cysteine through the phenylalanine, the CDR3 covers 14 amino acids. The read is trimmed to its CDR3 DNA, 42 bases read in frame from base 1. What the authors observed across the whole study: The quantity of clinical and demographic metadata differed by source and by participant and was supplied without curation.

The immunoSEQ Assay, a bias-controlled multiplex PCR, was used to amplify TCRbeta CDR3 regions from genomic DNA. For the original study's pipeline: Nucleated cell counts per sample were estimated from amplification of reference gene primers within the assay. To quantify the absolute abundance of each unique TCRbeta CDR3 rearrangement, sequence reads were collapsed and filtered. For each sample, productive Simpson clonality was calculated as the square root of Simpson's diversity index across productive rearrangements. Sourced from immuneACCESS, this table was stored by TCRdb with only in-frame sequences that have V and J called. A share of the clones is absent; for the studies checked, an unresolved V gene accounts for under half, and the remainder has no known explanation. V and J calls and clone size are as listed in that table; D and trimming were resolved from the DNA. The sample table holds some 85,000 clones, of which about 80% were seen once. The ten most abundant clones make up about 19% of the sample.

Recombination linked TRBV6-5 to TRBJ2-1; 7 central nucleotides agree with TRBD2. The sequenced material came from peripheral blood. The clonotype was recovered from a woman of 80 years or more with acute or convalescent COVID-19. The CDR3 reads CASGGDYAYNEQFF. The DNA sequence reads TGTGCCAGCGGGGGGGACTACGCATACAATGAGCAGTTCTTC.